Each of the 10 T cell receptor beta chains below was sequenced from the same sample in a study of blood T cells in healthy people across ages. It was with a sample-barcoded 5' primer and a J-beta primer mix that a second PCR of roughly 7 to 12 cycles was run. From the 5' RACE reads, TCRdb called clonotypes with MiXCR, one entry per CDR3 protein. The sample has about 1.5 million distinct CDR3 sequences; roughly 43% are singletons. Input material: blood. Every receptor here comes from a woman between 18 and 29 years old in good health.

This clonotype was found a few times. The chain carries TRBV9 and TRBJ2-1, with D possibly matching TRBD1 (5 bases). The CDR3 runs to 14 residues. Germline V CDR1 and CDR2: SGDLS, YYNGEE. V lost 2 bases to trimming and J lost 4 bases, with 10 bases between them. CDR3: CASSVGANYNEQFF. The CDR3 DNA reads TGTGCCAGCAGCGTTGGGGCTAATTACAATGAGCAGTTCTTC. Drawing the rest from reference TRBV9 and TRBJ2-1, the complete variable domain is DSGVTQTPKHLITATGQRVTLRCSPRSGDLSVYWYQQSLDQGLQFLIQYYNGEERAKGNILERFSAQQFPDLHSELNLSSLELGDSALYFCASSVGANYNEQFFGPGTRLTVL.

CDR3 DNA sequence: TGCGCCAGCAGCCGAGGGACAGGTCCTAACTATGGCTACACCTTC. Protein product: CASSRGTGPNYGYTF. The chain has TRBV4-1 and TRBJ1-2; 8 positions agree with TRBD1. Germline values: CDR1 MGHRA, CDR2 YSYEKL. The V gene end was trimmed by 4 bases and the J gene end by 0 bases; junction bases not matched to a gene: 4. There are 15 residues in the CDR3.

The chain carries TRBV27 and TRBJ2-1, with D perhaps TRBD2 (5 bases). Matching the DNA end better, TRBJ2-7 makes the J call doubtful. The V gene's germline CDR1 is MNHEY and CDR2 SMNVEV (reference sequence). The CDR3 has 17 residues. CDR3 residues: CASSSSFSASSYNEQYF. The CDR3 nucleotides are TGTGCCAGCAGTTCCAGTTTTAGCGCCAGCTCCTACAATGAGCAGTACTTC.

This clonotype came up a few times. The rearrangement links TRBV7-3 to TRBJ2-1; a weak D match, TRBD2 (6 bases). Trimming removed 5 bases from V and 6 bases from J, with 17 bases in between. From germline, CDR1 is SGHTA and CDR2 FQGTGA. The CDR3 totals 15 residues. CDR3 nucleotides: TGTGCCAGCAGCGATTCTAGCGCGGGTACCAATGAGCAGTTCTTC. Amino acids: CASSDSSAGTNEQFF.

On this clonotype: This may arise from a read error, as a much more abundant clone is one base away. Here the CDR3 DNA reads TGCAGCACCGAATTGAGGGACAGGTACAATGAGCAGTTCTTC. Protein: CSTELRDRYNEQFF. This rearrangement joins TRBV29-1 to TRBJ2-1; TRBD1 aligns across 8 bases. The V gene end was trimmed by 8 bases and the J gene end by 4 bases; junction bases not matched to a gene: 10. CDR1 and CDR2 from the germline V gene are SQVTM and ANQGSEA. The CDR3 runs to 14 residues.

V is TRBV13 and J is TRBJ2-1; TRBD1 matches 7 bases. CDR3 length equals 12 residues. The V and J ends lost 5 bases and 10 bases, in that order; junction bases with no gene match: 5. The germline CDR1 and CDR2 sequences are PRHDT and FYEKMQ (reference sequence). The CDR3 sequence: CASSPDRVEQFF. The CDR3 nucleotides are TGTGCCAGCAGCCCTGACAGGGTAGAGCAGTTCTTC. Variable domain in full (rest from reference TRBV13 and TRBJ2-1): AAGVIQSPRHLIKEKRETATLKCYPIPRHDTVYWYQQGPGQDPQFLISFYEKMQSDKGSIPDRFSAQQFSDYHSELNMSSLELGDSALYFCASSPDRVEQFFGPGTRLTVL.

The chain links TRBV6-6 to TRBJ2-7; 10 bases fit TRBD2. CDR1 MNHNY and CDR2 SVGAGI come from the germline V gene (reference sequence). There are 14 residues in the CDR3. V lost 7 bases to trimming and J lost 1 base; unmatched junction nucleotides: 4. The CDR3 reads CASTLAGVSYEQYF. CDR3 nucleotides: TGTGCCAGCACCCTAGCGGGGGTATCCTACGAGCAGTACTTC.

The CDR3 coding sequence is TGCGCCAGCAGCCAAGAGGACAGATTCAATGAGCAGTTCTTC. Amino acids: CASSQEDRFNEQFF. The chain joins TRBV4-3 to TRBJ2-1; possible D gene TRBD1, 6 bases. The CDR3 is 14 amino acids. V was shortened by 0 bases and J by 6 bases, with 9 bases between the two germline ends. Germline V gene data show CDR1 as LGHNA and CDR2 as YSLEER.

In its sample, this clonotype was seen a few times. The junction shows a germline mismatch at one end, possibly a read error. The chain uses TRBV20-1 and TRBJ1-2; tentatively, D is TRBD1 (5 bases). The germline V gene encodes CDR1 DFQATT and CDR2 SNEGSKA (reference sequence). This CDR3 region has 14 residues. CDR3 coding DNA: TGCGGTGCCCGAAATAGGGGACGAGCGAGTGGCTACACCTTC. It codes for CGARNRGRASGYTF.

There are a few counts of this clonotype. The genes are TRBV5-5 and TRBJ2-3; the match to TRBD2 covers 12 bases. CDR1 and CDR2 (germline): SGHKS, YYEKEE (reference sequence). Losses at the gene ends were 3 bases for V and 6 bases for J; bases not matched to a gene: 8. The CDR3 extends over 16 amino acids. CDR3 bases: TGTGCCAGCAGCTCGACTAGCGGGAGTGTTGGGGATACGCAGTATTTT. It translates to CASSSTSGSVGDTQYF.